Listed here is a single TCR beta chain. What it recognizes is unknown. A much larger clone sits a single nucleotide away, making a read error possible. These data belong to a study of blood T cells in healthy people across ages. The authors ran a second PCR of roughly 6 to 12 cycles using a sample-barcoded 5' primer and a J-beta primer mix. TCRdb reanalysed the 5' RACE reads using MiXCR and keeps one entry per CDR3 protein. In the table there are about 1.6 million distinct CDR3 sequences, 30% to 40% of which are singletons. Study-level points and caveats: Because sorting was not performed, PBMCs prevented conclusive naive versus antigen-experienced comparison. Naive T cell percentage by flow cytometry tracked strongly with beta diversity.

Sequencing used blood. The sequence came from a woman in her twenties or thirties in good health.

CDR3 residues: CSAGLAEEAQYF. The CDR3 region has the DNA TGCAGTGCAGGACTAGCCGAAGAGGCCCAGTACTTC. The chain links TRBV20-1 to TRBJ2-5; 8 bases map to TRBD2. Germline loops: CDR1 DFQATT, CDR2 SNEGSKA (reference sequence). The CDR3 is made up of 12 amino acids.